These 24 T cell receptor beta chains came from one sample sequenced in a study of T cells after posttransplantation cyclophosphamide. The method was immunoSEQ multiplex PCR; TCRdb's version includes in-frame clones alone and lacks a portion of them. This sample has 13,000 or so clones and no singletons, with 7.3% in the ten largest. The source material was PBMCs. The receptors come from a woman in her thirties or forties in good health, CMV-negative, and a related stem cell transplant donor.

This clone was counted at least ten times. The chain links TRBV5-6 to TRBJ2-1; 8 bases are shared with TRBD1. From germline, CDR1 is SGHDT and CDR2 YYEEEE. With 2 bases clipped from V and 9 bases from J, the junction kept 4 bases outside the gene matches. This CDR3 region has 13 residues. This CDR3 reads CASSFQGAGEQFF. CDR3 sequence (DNA): TGTGCCAGCAGCTTTCAGGGGGCAGGTGAGCAGTTCTTC.

This clone has at least ten counts. The rearrangement uses TRBV5-6 and TRBJ2-7; D may be TRBD1 (6 bases). V was pared by 6 bases and J by 4 bases, with 14 bases between. CDR1 SGHDT and CDR2 YYEEEE come from the germline V gene. This CDR3 has 13 residues. Here the CDR3 DNA reads TGTGCCAGCAAGCCACAGGGTCCATACGAGCAGTACTTC. It specifies CASKPQGPYEQYF.

This clone was counted ten times or more. The chain is built from TRBV2 and TRBJ1-1; D gene uncertain. The germline gives CDR1 SNHLY, CDR2 FYNNEI. The CDR3 has 14 residues. The V end lost 6 bases, the J end lost 1 base, and 12 bases lay between the germline ends. CDR3 bases: TGTGCCAGCAGGCCTCGGGCGGGGAACACTGAAGCTTTCTTT. It specifies CASRPRAGNTEAFF.

This clone has at least ten counts. CDR3 nucleotides: TGTGCCAGCACCTCGGACAGGGTAGATGGCTACACCTTC. Residues: CASTSDRVDGYTF. The chain employs TRBV6-5 and TRBJ1-2; 8 bases map to TRBD1. The V gene's germline CDR1 is MNHEY and CDR2 SVGAGI. The CDR3 is made up of 13 amino acids. V trimming: 7 bases; J trimming: 6 bases; junction bases outside the gene matches: 7.

Ten or more counts support this clone. This chain uses TRBV6-2 or TRBV6-3 with TRBJ2-6, with 11 bases fitting TRBD2. CDR3 size: 16 residues. Trimming at V came to 5 bases and at J to 1 base, leaving 1 base not matched to a gene. The germline CDR1 and CDR2 sequences are MNHEY and SVGEGT. The CDR3 here is CASSTSGSSGANVLTF. The CDR3 coding sequence is TGTGCCAGCAGTACTAGCGGGAGTTCTGGGGCCAACGTCCTGACTTTC.

This clone was seen repeatedly, ten times or more. This chain uses TRBV6-5 with TRBJ1-2, with D maybe TRBD1 (6 bases). This CDR3 is 13 amino acids long. The germline V gene has CDR1 MNHEY and CDR2 SVGAGI. The germline V and J ends were trimmed by 6 bases and 2 bases, with 10 bases remaining between them. The DNA for the CDR3 is TGTGCCAGCAGGCTGGACAGAAACTATGGCTACACCTTC. Its protein product is CASRLDRNYGYTF.

The V gene is TRBV11-2, the J gene TRBJ2-5; 10 nucleotides agree with TRBD2. V lost 5 bases to trimming and J lost 5 bases; unmatched junction nucleotides: 14. CDR1 and CDR2 from the germline V gene are SGHAT and FQNNGV. This CDR3 is built from 17 residues. CDR3 protein: CASSRGVAGGVRETQYF. The CDR3 DNA reads TGTGCCAGCAGCCGAGGGGTAGCGGGAGGCGTACGGGAGACCCAGTACTTC. The whole variable domain, remainder taken from reference TRBV11-2 and TRBJ2-5, is EAGVAQSPRYKIIEKRQSVAFWCNPISGHATLYWYQQILGQGPKLLIQFQNNGVVDDSQLPKDRFSAERLKGVDSTLKIQPAKLEDSAVYLCASSRGVAGGVRETQYFGPGTRLLVL.

In this sample, this clone turned up many times. The chain carries TRBV7-8 and TRBJ2-2; D may be TRBD2 (6 bases). Germline CDR1 is SGHVS and CDR2 is FQNEAQ. The CDR3 extends over 17 amino acids. V lost 2 bases, J lost 3 bases, and 16 bases lay in between. DNA for the CDR3: TGTGCCAGCAGCTTAAAGAGCAGGCTAGCGTACACCGGGGAGCTGTTTTTT. This translates into CASSLKSRLAYTGELFF.

This clone was counted ten times or more. The chain links TRBV5-4 to TRBJ1-2; 12 bases line up with TRBD1. V was pared by 4 bases and J by 7 bases, with 5 bases of the junction left unmatched. CDR3 length equals 14 residues. Per the germline V gene, CDR1 is SGHNT and CDR2 is YYREEE (reference sequence). This CDR3 is CASSPGQGAAGYTF. The CDR3 bases are TGTGCCAGCAGCCCGGGACAGGGGGCGGCTGGCTACACCTTC.

This clone came up many times. The chain uses TRBV12-3 or TRBV12-4 and TRBJ2-3, with 15 bases identical to TRBD2. V lost 5 bases, J lost 4 bases, and 4 bases stayed unmatched. The CDR3 consists of 16 residues. Here the CDR3 DNA reads TGTGCCAGCAGTCCGGGACTAGCGGGGGGATCAGATACGCAGTATTTT. Protein sequence: CASSPGLAGGSDTQYF.

Ten or more counts support this clone. The CDR3 bases are TGTGCCACCAGCAGTCACCCGTCAGCGGCCACCGAGCAGTACTTC. It yields the protein CATSSHPSAATEQYF. The V gene is TRBV15, the J gene TRBJ2-7; weak D call: TRBD2 (5 bases). The CDR3 extends over 15 amino acids. Germline V CDR1 and CDR2: LNHNV, YYDKDF (reference sequence). V dropped 3 bases and J dropped 6 bases, with 18 bases sitting between them.

This clone came up many times. The chain is built from TRBV14 and TRBJ2-5, with 12 bases matching TRBD1. Looked up from germline, CDR1 is SGHDN and CDR2 is FVKESK. This CDR3 contains 13 residues. This CDR3 reads CARGTGGDETQYF. DNA of the CDR3: TGTGCTAGGGGGACAGGGGGCGACGAGACCCAGTACTTC. Using reference TRBV14 and TRBJ2-5 for the parts outside the CDR3, the full variable domain is EAGVTQFPSHSVIEKGQTVTLRCDPISGHDNLYWYRRVMGKEIKFLLHFVKESKQDESGMPNNRFLAERTGGTYSTLKVQPAELEDSGVYFCARGTGGDETQYFGPGTRLLVL.

This clone was picked up many times. The V and J genes are TRBV29-1 and TRBJ1-5, with TRBD1 matching 8 bases. Per germline, CDR1 SQVTM and CDR2 ANQGSEA. The J segment lost 2 bases and the V segment lost 5 bases, leaving 2 bases of the junction unmatched. CDR3 length equals 13 residues. The CDR3 nucleotides are TGCAGCGTTCTGACAGGGGGCAATCAGCCCCAGCATTTT. Its translation is CSVLTGGNQPQHF.

The rearrangement links TRBV7-2 to TRBJ2-3, with TRBD2 matching over 8 bases. The CDR3 consists of 14 residues. CDR1 is SGHTA, CDR2 FQGNSA, per germline. With 6 bases clipped from V and 2 bases from J, the junction kept 4 bases outside the gene matches. The CDR3 protein is CASRLAAHTDTQYF. The CDR3 DNA is TGTGCCAGCAGACTAGCGGCGCACACAGATACGCAGTATTTT.

This clone has a count of ten or more. The V and J genes are TRBV12-3 or TRBV12-4 and TRBJ2-6; D gene unclear. V was clipped by 7 bases and J by 0 bases, with 4 bases between them. This CDR3 contains 13 residues. The CDR3 sequence: CASTRSGANVLTF. CDR3 in DNA: TGTGCCAGCACCCGCTCTGGGGCCAACGTCCTGACTTTC.

Many counts were recorded for this clone. The V gene is TRBV23-1, the J gene TRBJ2-7, with 10 nucleotides matching TRBD1. TRBV23-1 is designated an ORF whose function remains uncertain. CDR3 length: 16 amino acids. With 3 bases clipped from V and 4 bases from J, the junction kept 9 bases outside the gene matches. CDR3 bases: TGCGCCAGCAGTCAGATCCGGGACAGGGGTTTATACGAGCAGTACTTC. Its protein product is CASSQIRDRGLYEQYF.

The chain links TRBV6-4 to TRBJ2-3; 7 bases match TRBD2. The CDR3 spans 14 residues. The trim removed 5 bases at V and 6 bases at J, leaving 8 bases unmatched. Germline values: CDR1 MRHNA, CDR2 SNTAGT. The CDR3 reads CASSSQRGSDTQYF. The CDR3 nucleotides read TGTGCCAGCAGTTCCCAGCGGGGATCCGATACGCAGTATTTT.

This clone has ten or more counts. The V call is TRBV7-8, the J call TRBJ2-1, with 11 bases identical to TRBD1. The germline gives CDR1 SGHVS, CDR2 FQNEAQ. Trimming took 4 bases from V and 8 from J; bases not matched to a gene: 10. This CDR3 has 16 amino acids. Written as DNA, the CDR3 is TGTGCCAGCAGCTCGTCGATAAGGACAGGGGGCGATGAGCAGTTCTTC. As protein: CASSSSIRTGGDEQFF.

This clone was seen repeatedly, ten times or more. This chain links TRBV6-5 with TRBJ1-3; no firm D call. This CDR3 comprises 15 residues. Germline CDR1 reads MNHEY; CDR2 reads SVGAGI. Trimming stripped 6 bases from V and 0 bases from J, with 12 bases between. The DNA for the CDR3 is TGTGCCAGCAGCTGGTCTACGAGCTCTGGAAACACCATATATTTT. Protein: CASSWSTSSGNTIYF.

By share, this clone counts as medium-sized (0.01 to 0.1%). This chain links TRBV27 with TRBJ2-7, with a weak D call TRBD1 (6 bases). The CDR3 runs 14 residues. The germline V gene has CDR1 MNHEY and CDR2 SMNVEV (reference sequence). Trimming took off 4 bases at V and 1 base at J, with 11 bases between the two ends. CDR3 region: CASSSKTGSYEQYF. The DNA of the CDR3 is TGTGCCAGCAGTTCTAAGACAGGATCCTACGAGCAGTACTTC.

In this sample, this clone turned up many times. The CDR3 nucleotides read TGTGCCAGCAGTATAAACAGGGGGCACAACTATGGCTACACCTTC. Protein sequence: CASSINRGHNYGYTF. V gene TRBV6-5 combines with J gene TRBJ1-2; TRBD1 matches at 9 bases. Germline CDR1 reads MNHEY; CDR2 reads SVGAGI. V lost 5 bases and J lost 2; bases outside the gene matches: 6. The CDR3 consists of 15 residues.

V is TRBV12-3 or TRBV12-4 and J is TRBJ1-6; D gene uncertain. Trimming cost V 5 bases and J 10 bases, with 9 bases left between them. This CDR3 is built from 12 residues. CDR3 DNA sequence: TGTGCCAGCAGTCTGCCGAGGTCACCCCTCCACTTT. Its translation: CASSLPRSPLHF.

This clone was found many times. The V and J genes are TRBV12-3 or TRBV12-4 and TRBJ1-2; a possible D gene is TRBD1 (6 bases). V lost 3 bases, J lost 5 bases, and 13 bases lay in between. The CDR3 spans 14 residues. The CDR3: CASSLPGVVYGYTF. The DNA for the CDR3 is TGTGCCAGCAGTTTGCCAGGGGTGGTATATGGCTACACCTTC.

The chain recombines TRBV15 with TRBJ2-5; TRBD2 might be the D (5 bases). The germline V gene has CDR1 LNHNV and CDR2 YYDKDF (reference sequence). This CDR3 has 14 amino acids. V shed 2 bases and J shed 4 bases, with 11 bases lying between them. CDR3 protein: CATSRNRGSETQYF. The CDR3, as DNA: TGTGCCACCAGCAGAAATCGGGGATCAGAGACCCAGTACTTC.